This T cell receptor beta chain was obtained from a study of CD8 T cells in ankylosing spondylitis. This clonotype was observed a few times. This CDR3 contains 15 residues. V lost 0 bases and J 3 bases, leaving 9 bases between the germline ends. CDR1 is LGHDT and CDR2 is YNNKEL in the germline V gene (reference sequence). TCR beta libraries were made by quantitative 5'-RACE with molecular barcodes. One entry per CDR3 protein, called by TCRdb with MiXCR from the 5' RACE reads. Here the sample spans fewer than 400,000 distinct CDR3 sequences, roughly 14% being singletons. J is TRBJ2-1 and V is TRBV3-1; weak D call: TRBD2 (6 bases). This sequence was found in a male donor with ankylosing spondylitis or in good health (not recorded which). Sequencing input: blood, either unsorted or a sorted T cell fraction (not recorded which). CDR3 protein: CASSQEVAVYNEQFF. The CDR3 region has the DNA TGTGCCAGCAGCCAAGAAGTAGCGGTCTACAATGAGCAGTTCTTC.